This entry is about one T cell receptor (beta chain). What this receptor recognizes is not known. No qualities accompany the bases; no much larger clone lies one base away. This sample is drawn from a study of T-cell memory formation after mild COVID-19 (dated by TCRdb to the early 2020s). At the level of the whole study: TCR sequence clusters from the two donors were largely donor specific. In two donors, T-cell clones that expanded and contracted after mild COVID-19 were followed by sequencing TCRalpha and TCRbeta repertoires longitudinally. The cohort was made up of two young adult volunteers, one female and one male, who were previously healthy.

Ficoll-Paque density gradient centrifugation was used to isolate PBMCs. General conclusions and limits of the study: The study covered only a couple of mild cases, and larger cohorts including severe cases with pre-infection samples were considered necessary. Contracting CD4+ clones appeared mostly in the CM and EM memory subsets, whereas CD8+ clones were enriched in EMRA. Whether the second-wave clones peaking on day 37 were SARS-CoV-2 specific was not confirmed. Some responding clones were detected in pre-infection memory, which suggested that pre-existing cross-reactive memory T cells had joined the SARS-CoV-2 response. Clones that contracted from day 15 to 85 showed balanced CD4/CD8 phenotypes, whereas a second wave of clones that expanded from day 15 to 37 leaned towards CD4+.

Cut back by 5 bases and 3 bases, the V and J ends lie 11 bases apart. The germline V gene (reference sequence) supplies CDR1 SEHNR and CDR2 FQNEAQ. The CDR3 runs 13 amino acids, cysteine and phenylalanine included. The kept DNA is CDR3 alone, 39 bases in frame from the first base. The instrument was an Illumina NovaSeq 6000. TCRalpha and TCRbeta cDNA libraries were constructed by 5'RACE with constant-segment primers, with sample barcodes and unique molecular identifiers being introduced. Trizol reagent was used to extract RNA from every sample. The libraries were amplified in two PCR steps, and the second step added a second sample barcode and Illumina TruSeq adapters. Sequencing of the libraries was done on an Illumina NovaSeq, producing 2 x 150 bp paired-end reads. The paper's processing steps were these. Demultiplexing of reads and collapsing into UMI-guided consensus sequences were performed with migec v1.2.7. Using mixcr v2.1.11, the UMI consensuses were aligned to TRA and TRB V and J templates and assembled into clonotypes. Expanded or contracted clonotypes were those called significant by both edgeR and NoisET, with noise models trained on biological replicates. edgeR calls used a false discovery rate-adjusted p below 0.01 and a log2 fold-change threshold of 1. As an exploratory analysis of dynamics, max-normalized trajectories of the 1000 most abundant clonotypes were examined by PCA with hierarchical clustering. Each responding clone was given a CD4 or CD8 phenotype based on the CD4+ and CD8+ repertoires, which had been sequenced separately. TCRdb reprocessed the public reads (quality trimming at Q25 with fastp, clone calling with MiXCR) and kept in-frame beta chains. CDR3 protein sequences are deduplicated, and each keeps its most common genes and DNA. In this record, the V and J calls reflect TCRdb's handling and not the investigators' own analysis. The sample data list about 470,000 distinct CDR3 sequences, and 18% of these were observed just once. Of the sample, more than 9% falls within the top ten clones.

The sequenced sample consisted of PBMCs or a T cell subset sorted from them (not recorded which). The V and J genes are TRBV7-9 and TRBJ2-7; D gene: possibly TRBD1, on 6 matching bases. The sequence came from an adult woman who had mild COVID-19 (a few samples of this study predate the infection). The sample titles of this study are shuffled in the database, so cell type and time point are left out; the donor was told from shared clones. The bases read TGTGCCAGCAGCCCGACAGGTCACTACGAGCAGTACTTC. The resulting protein is CASSPTGHYEQYF.